Listed below are T cell receptor beta chains from one sample, sequenced in a study of PD-1 blockade in mismatch repair-deficient tumors. Sequencing used immunoSEQ multiplex PCR; TCRdb keeps in-frame clones, though not all of them. The sample consists of over 75,000 clones, around 85% of them appearing once. The sequences come from peripheral blood, collected 12 weeks after starting pembrolizumab. These receptors came from an adult with mismatch repair-deficient cancer. Each CDR3 is given with its conserved first and last residue. A D gene is named only where the DNA matches it firmly. A row's size may be missing; if present it is once, few, many or a size class.

D,V,length,J,size,CDR3,DNA
-,TRBV6-5,12,TRBJ2-7,-,CASSHRAYEQYF,TGTGCCAGCAGCCACAGGGCTTACGAGCAGTACTTC
TRBD1,TRBV6-1,12,TRBJ2-1,-,CASRQGAAEQFF,TGTGCCAGCAGACAGGGGGCGGCTGAGCAGTTCTTC
TRBD2,TRBV29-1,14,TRBJ2-1,-,CSVLTSGSSTEQFF,TGCAGCGTACTCACTAGCGGGAGTAGCACGGAGCAGTTCTTC
-,TRBV13,12,TRBJ1-2,-,CASSLAQEGYTF,TGTGCCAGCAGCTTAGCCCAGGAAGGCTACACCTTC
-,TRBV5-4,11,TRBJ2-7,-,CASSFNYEQYF,TGTGCCAGCAGCTTTAACTACGAGCAGTACTTC
-,TRBV19,14,TRBJ1-2,few,CASSPNREDFGYTF,TGTGCCAGTAGTCCTAACAGGGAAGATTTTGGCTACACCTTC
TRBD2,TRBV11-1,15,TRBJ2-1,-,CASSTRLAGVDEQFF,TGTGCCAGCAGCACCAGACTAGCGGGAGTAGATGAGCAGTTCTTC
TRBD1,TRBV6-1,16,TRBJ1-2,-,CASSEFYAGTAYGYTF,TGTGCCAGCAGTGAATTCTACGCCGGGACAGCCTATGGCTACACCTTC
TRBD2,TRBV11-3,16,TRBJ2-3,-,CASSLKAGVGTDTQYF,TGTGCCAGCAGCTTAAAAGCGGGAGTCGGCACAGATACGCAGTATTTT
TRBD1,TRBV7-9,14,TRBJ1-1,-,CASSLEGARTEAFF,TGTGCCAGCAGCTTAGAGGGGGCGCGCACTGAAGCTTTCTTT
-,TRBV6-1,13,TRBJ2-3,-,CASRASGTDTQYF,TGTGCCAGCAGGGCCTCAGGAACAGATACGCAGTATTTT
TRBD2,TRBV5-1,16,TRBJ2-5,-,CASSAGTSYVQETQYF,TGCGCCAGCAGCGCCGGGACTAGCTATGTTCAAGAGACCCAGTACTTC
TRBD1,TRBV6-6,15,TRBJ1-3,-,CASTTGRGQGNTIYF,TGTGCCAGCACCACGGGAAGGGGGCAAGGAAACACCATATATTTT
-,TRBV27,14,TRBJ1-5,-,CASSPQEGWQPQHF,TGTGCCAGCAGTCCCCAAGAGGGTTGGCAGCCCCAGCATTTT
-,TRBV27,13,TRBJ2-7,-,CASSPSVSYEQYF,TGTGCCAGCAGCCCGAGCGTGTCCTACGAGCAGTACTTC
TRBD1,TRBV11-2,16,TRBJ2-7,-,CASSLASGTGRYEQYF,TGTGCCAGCAGCCTGGCTTCCGGGACAGGGCGATACGAGCAGTACTTC
-,TRBV5-6,15,TRBJ2-3,once,CASSSYREGTDTQYF,TGTGCCAGCAGCTCCTACAGGGAGGGCACAGATACGCAGTATTTT
TRBD2,TRBV30,15,TRBJ2-7,-,CAWRHTGTSGYEQYF,TGTGCCTGGAGACATACCGGGACTAGCGGTTACGAGCAGTACTTC
TRBD1,TRBV10-3,14,TRBJ1-1,-,CAISEPDRAPEAFF,TGTGCCATCAGTGAGCCGGACAGGGCACCTGAAGCTTTCTTT
-,TRBV5-1,14,TRBJ2-1,-,CASSFRDGASEQFF,TGCGCCAGCAGCTTTAGAGACGGGGCGAGTGAGCAGTTCTTC
-,TRBV5-4,14,TRBJ2-1,-,CASSLSGARNEQFF,TGTGCCAGCAGCTTGTCGGGGGCGCGCAATGAGCAGTTCTTC
TRBD2,TRBV15,17,TRBJ2-3,-,CATSRDRAGGPVDTQYF,TGTGCCACCAGCAGAGATAGGGCGGGAGGGCCGGTAGATACGCAGTATTTT
-,TRBV11-1,13,TRBJ1-1,-,CASSFLGGSEAFF,TGTGCCAGCAGCTTTTTAGGGGGGAGTGAAGCTTTCTTT